The sequence of this TCR beta chain was determined in a study of response to subunit inactivated influenza vaccine. TCRdb reprocessed the RT-PCR reads via MiXCR and lists one record per CDR3 protein. The sample has 500,000 to 600,000 distinct CDR3 sequences, approximately 14% seen once. The V gene lost 7 bases and the J gene lost 2 bases, with 13 bases spanning the gap. The CDR3 contains 14 residues. About this clonotype itself: As yet, its antigen is unknown.

Study-level findings and limits: The authors put forward the suggestion that each seasonal influenza vaccination may bring in only a limited number of new T cells.

The rearrangement joins TRBV12-3 or TRBV12-4 to TRBJ2-3; D is perhaps TRBD1 (6 bases). The sequencing here drew on PBMCs from blood, taken roughly 12 days after vaccination. The TCR originated in a man in his fifties who received an inactivated influenza vaccine. Here the CDR3 reads CASTDGGITDTQYF. CDR3 bases: TGTGCCAGCACGGATGGGGGCATCACAGATACGCAGTATTTT.